This section outlines one T cell receptor beta chain sequence together with its context. Its antigen is as yet unknown. Each CDR3 protein gets one entry after TCRdb re-called the reads with MiXCR. The table shows 750,000 to 950,000 distinct CDR3 sequences, with approximately 32% occurring only once. This entry is derived from a study of T cell repertoires in cytomegalovirus infection. This CDR3 contains 16 residues. The germline V and J ends were trimmed by 5 bases and 3 bases, with 19 bases remaining between them. CDR1 is SEHNR and CDR2 is FQNEAQ in the germline V gene (reference sequence). Study findings and constraints: People with CMV and the relevant HLA were identified by cumulative public TCR beta family frequency.

This specimen consisted of cultured CD8+ T cells from PBMCs, obtained from culture after CMV antigen stimulation. The gene calls are TRBV7-9 and TRBJ1-2; no clear D gene. This TCR derives from a human donor in good health (CMV status not recorded). Some clones in this sample may be carry-over from other donors' samples. CDR3 residues: CASSGLSEGWDYGYTF. In DNA, the CDR3 is TGTGCCAGCAGCGGATTATCGGAGGGATGGGACTATGGCTACACCTTC.